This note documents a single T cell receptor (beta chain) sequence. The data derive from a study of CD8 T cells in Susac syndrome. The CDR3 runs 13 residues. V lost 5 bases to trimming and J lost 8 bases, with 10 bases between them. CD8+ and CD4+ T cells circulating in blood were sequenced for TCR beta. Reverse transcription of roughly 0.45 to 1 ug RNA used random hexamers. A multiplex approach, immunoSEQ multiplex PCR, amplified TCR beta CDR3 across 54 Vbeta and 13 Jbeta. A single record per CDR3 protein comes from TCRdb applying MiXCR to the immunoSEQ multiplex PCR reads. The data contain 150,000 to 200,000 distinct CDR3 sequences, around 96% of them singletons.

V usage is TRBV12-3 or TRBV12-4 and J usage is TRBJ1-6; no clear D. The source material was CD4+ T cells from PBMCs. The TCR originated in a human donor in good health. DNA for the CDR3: TGTGCCAGCAGTCCCCAGATGGATTCACCCCTCCACTTT. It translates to CASSPQMDSPLHF.